This T cell receptor beta chain was profiled in a study of regulatory T cells in long-lasting Graves disease. The V and J ends lost 6 bases and 4 bases respectively, with 16 bases between them. Germline assignment: CDR1 MNHNS and CDR2 SASEGT. CDR3 length: 15 residues. Combining iRepertoire HTBI primers with Arm-PCR of CDR3 regions, the authors built TCR beta libraries. Methods used by the authors: Among the samples, around 58 TRBV and 14 TRBJ segments were identified. TCRdb passed the multiplex PCR reads through MiXCR, listing each CDR3 protein once. For this entry, the V and J calls and clone size follow TCRdb and not the study's own pipeline. Here the sample spans hundreds of thousands of distinct CDR3 sequences, about 15% being singletons. The time point was: newly diagnosed GD, antithyroid drugs for less than 3 months. RNA extracted from PBMCs served as the sequencing template. The sample was also linked to a second study, of T cells in Graves' hyperthyroidism and ophthalmopathy. This second report adds: Carried out on the TCR CDR3, a first-round RT-PCR used the HTBI primer set.

The rearrangement links TRBV6-1 to TRBJ1-5; tentative D call: TRBD1 (5 bases). This material consisted of peripheral blood mononuclear cells (PBMCs), taken at new diagnosis, from a patient treated with antithyroid drugs. The receptor comes from a woman in her thirties with Graves disease. CDR3 loop: CASRPQGWSNQPQHF. The CDR3 region has the DNA TGTGCCAGCAGACCCCAGGGCTGGTCGAATCAGCCCCAGCATTTT.